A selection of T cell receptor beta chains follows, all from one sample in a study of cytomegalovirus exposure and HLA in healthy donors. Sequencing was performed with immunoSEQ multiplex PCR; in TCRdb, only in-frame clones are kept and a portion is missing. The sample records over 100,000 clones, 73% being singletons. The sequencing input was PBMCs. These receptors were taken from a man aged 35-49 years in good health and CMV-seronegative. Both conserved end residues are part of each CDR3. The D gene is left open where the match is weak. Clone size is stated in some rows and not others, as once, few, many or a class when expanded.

CDR3 protein: CASSSHPGQGPRKLFF
CDR3 DNA: TGTGCCAGCAGCTCTCACCCGGGACAGGGCCCTCGAAAACTGTTTTTT
V gene: TRBV7-9
D gene: TRBD1
clone size: once
J gene: TRBJ1-4

CDR3 protein: CASSNGGVASDTQYF
CDR3 DNA: TGTGCCAGTAGTAATGGAGGTGTTGCATCAGATACGCAGTATTTT
V gene: TRBV19
D gene: -
clone size: -
J gene: TRBJ2-3

CDR3 protein: CASSLAGGSTGELFF
CDR3 DNA: TGTGCCAGCAGCTTAGCGGGGGGAAGCACCGGGGAGCTGTTTTTT
V gene: TRBV7-2
D gene: -
clone size: few
J gene: TRBJ2-2

CDR3 protein: CASAAAGGLQETQYF
CDR3 DNA: TGTGCCAGCGCCGCAGCGGGGGGTCTACAAGAGACCCAGTACTTC
V gene: TRBV5-4
D gene: TRBD2
clone size: -
J gene: TRBJ2-5

CDR3 protein: CASSYSNAGGTEAFF
CDR3 DNA: TGTGCCAGCAGTTACTCGAACGCGGGCGGTACTGAAGCTTTCTTT
V gene: TRBV6-5
D gene: -
clone size: few
J gene: TRBJ1-1

CDR3 protein: CASSPGRDSRSYEQYF
CDR3 DNA: TGTGCCAGCAGCCCAGGCCGGGACAGTCGCTCCTACGAGCAGTACTTC
V gene: TRBV5-4
D gene: TRBD1
clone size: -
J gene: TRBJ2-7

CDR3 protein: CASSSAGGRNYEQYF
CDR3 DNA: TGTGCCAGCAGTTCCGCGGGGGGGAGGAACTACGAGCAGTACTTC
V gene: TRBV7-9
D gene: TRBD2
clone size: -
J gene: TRBJ2-7

CDR3 protein: CASSIGLNTGELFF
CDR3 DNA: TGTGCCAGTAGTATAGGTCTGAACACCGGGGAGCTGTTTTTT
V gene: TRBV19
D gene: -
clone size: few
J gene: TRBJ2-2

CDR3 protein: CASSPPGGSNQPQHF
CDR3 DNA: TGTGCCAGCTCACCACCGGGAGGTAGCAATCAGCCCCAGCATTTT
V gene: TRBV18
D gene: -
clone size: -
J gene: TRBJ1-5

CDR3 protein: CTSSLDRNWYYEQYF
CDR3 DNA: TGTACCAGCAGCTTGGACAGGAACTGGTACTACGAGCAGTACTTC
V gene: TRBV5-6
D gene: TRBD1
clone size: -
J gene: TRBJ2-7

CDR3 protein: CASSLSGTGNTEAFF
CDR3 DNA: TGTGCCAGCAGTCTTTCAGGGACAGGGAACACTGAAGCTTTCTTT
V gene: TRBV27
D gene: TRBD1
clone size: -
J gene: TRBJ1-1

CDR3 protein: CASSEQDYNSPLHF
CDR3 DNA: TGTGCCAGCAGTGAGCAGGACTATAATTCACCCCTCCACTTT
V gene: TRBV6-1
D gene: -
clone size: -
J gene: TRBJ1-6

CDR3 protein: CASSQGTAYYEQYF
CDR3 DNA: TGCGCCAGCAGCCAGGGGACAGCCTATTACGAGCAGTACTTC
V gene: TRBV4-3
D gene: TRBD1
clone size: few
J gene: TRBJ2-7

CDR3 protein: CASSPPSGGINSPLHF
CDR3 DNA: TGTGCCAGCTCACCACCTTCAGGGGGCATTAATTCACCCCTCCACTTT
V gene: TRBV18
D gene: TRBD1
clone size: -
J gene: TRBJ1-6

CDR3 protein: CASSPGWNTEAFF
CDR3 DNA: TGTGCCAGCAGCCCAGGCTGGAACACTGAAGCTTTCTTT
V gene: TRBV7-8
D gene: -
clone size: -
J gene: TRBJ1-1

CDR3 protein: CAPMGAVTTYEQYF
CDR3 DNA: TGTGCCCCTATGGGGGCGGTCACAACCTACGAGCAGTACTTC
V gene: TRBV6-5
D gene: -
clone size: -
J gene: TRBJ2-7

CDR3 protein: CASSSRQGNEQYF
CDR3 DNA: TGTGCCAGCAGCTCCCGACAGGGTAACGAGCAGTACTTC
V gene: TRBV7-2
D gene: TRBD1
clone size: -
J gene: TRBJ2-7

CDR3 protein: CASRDLAGATGELFF
CDR3 DNA: TGTGCCAGCAGGGATCTAGCGGGAGCGACCGGGGAGCTGTTTTTT
V gene: TRBV6-5
D gene: TRBD2
clone size: -
J gene: TRBJ2-2

CDR3 protein: CATQRTGMNTEAFF
CDR3 DNA: TGTGCCACCCAGAGGACAGGGATGAACACTGAAGCTTTCTTT
V gene: TRBV10-3
D gene: TRBD1
clone size: -
J gene: TRBJ1-1

CDR3 protein: CASSLSPGQGRYGYTF
CDR3 DNA: TGTGCCAGCAGCTTGAGCCCAGGACAGGGACGCTATGGCTACACCTTC
V gene: TRBV5-5
D gene: TRBD1
clone size: -
J gene: TRBJ1-2

CDR3 protein: CASSEARLEAFF
CDR3 DNA: TGTGCCAGCAGTGAAGCCAGGCTTGAAGCTTTCTTT
V gene: TRBV6-1
D gene: -
clone size: -
J gene: TRBJ1-1

CDR3 protein: CASSQDRGTGNTEAFF
CDR3 DNA: TGCGCCAGCAGCCAAGATCGGGGGACAGGGAACACTGAAGCTTTCTTT
V gene: TRBV4-3
D gene: TRBD1
clone size: -
J gene: TRBJ1-1

CDR3 protein: CASSQETGLGGELFF
CDR3 DNA: TGTGCCAGCAGTCAAGAGACAGGGTTGGGCGGGGAGCTGTTTTTT
V gene: TRBV27
D gene: TRBD1
clone size: -
J gene: TRBJ2-2

CDR3 protein: CAISLGTSGGTDTQYF
CDR3 DNA: TGTGCCATCAGCCTAGGGACTAGCGGGGGCACAGATACGCAGTATTTT
V gene: TRBV10-3
D gene: TRBD2
clone size: -
J gene: TRBJ2-3

CDR3 protein: CASSTQGYEQYF
CDR3 DNA: TGTGCCAGCTCGACCCAGGGGTACGAGCAGTACTTC
V gene: TRBV18
D gene: -
clone size: -
J gene: TRBJ2-7